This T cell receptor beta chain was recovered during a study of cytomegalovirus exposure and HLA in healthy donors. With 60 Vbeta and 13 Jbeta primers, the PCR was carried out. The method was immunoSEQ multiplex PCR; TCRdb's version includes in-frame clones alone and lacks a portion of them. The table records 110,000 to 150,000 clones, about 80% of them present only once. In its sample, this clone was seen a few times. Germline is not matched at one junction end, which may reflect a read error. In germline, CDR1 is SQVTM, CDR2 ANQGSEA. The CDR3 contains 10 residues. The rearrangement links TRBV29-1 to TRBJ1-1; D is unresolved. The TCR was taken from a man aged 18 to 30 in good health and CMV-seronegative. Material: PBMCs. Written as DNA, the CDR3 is TGCGGCGTTGGTTCGGTGATCGTTTTCTTT. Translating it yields CGVGSVIVFF.